This entry concerns a single TCR beta chain. This clonotype appeared a few times. Its antigen is currently not known. Nothing much larger sits one base from this clone, and base qualities are not available. The data were taken from a study of precursors of human CD4 cytotoxic T cells (dated by TCRdb to 2017 to 2018). With regard to the full study: In total, 14 donors contributed CD4+ memory subsets to the bulk TCR-seq analysis. TCR-seq analysis of roughly 15 donors yielded TCRalpha and TCRbeta chain sequences (table S7).

To test whether a precursor-effector relationship exists among CD4 cytotoxic T cells, bulk UMI-based TCR sequencing was run on four sorted CD4+ memory subsets: TCM, TEM, IL-7Rhigh TEMRA, and IL-7R- TEMRA. Cells were obtained from peripheral blood mononuclear cells that had been isolated from human blood. The CDR3 holds 15 amino acids from the cysteine to the phenylalanine. Solely the CDR3 DNA is kept, with 45 bases framed from the first base. CDR1 ENHRY and CDR2 SYGVKD are derived from the germline V gene. Unmatched junction bases come to 7, with V trimmed by 4 bases and J by 4 bases. The listed sequencing device is Illumina MiSeq. The authors' pipeline ran thus. To quantify repertoire diversity, the Shannon-Wiener index was calculated using VDJtools. Expanded TCRbeta clonotypes were defined as those with a clonotype frequency of at least 3. The raw public data were reprocessed by TCRdb itself: fastp quality trimming at Q25, MiXCR clonotype calling, in-frame beta chains only. Rows merge per CDR3 protein into single entries with the most common DNA and genes. It is TCRdb's table, rather than the study itself, that gives the V and J calls and clone size. In this sample the table shows fewer than 850 distinct CDR3 sequences, about a sixth of which occur a single time. The ten largest make up roughly 7.2% of the sample.

What the work shows at the level of the full study, not this receptor alone: Only about 95% of the 14 donors were included in some bulk TCR-seq comparisons, which suggests that not every subset was available for every donor. A bigger share of IL-7Rhigh TEMRA clonotypes consisted of expanded effector clonotypes than was the case for TEM or TCM clonotypes. IL-7Rhigh and IL-7R- TEMRA subsets showed more restricted TCR repertoires, with lower diversity and more expanded clonotypes, than TCM and TEM subsets. The limitation that the direction of differentiation between precursor and effector cells cannot be definitively established by a human observational design was noted by the authors.

The V and J segments used are TRBV10-3 and TRBJ1-1, with 9 bases in between that match TRBD1. Sequencing was done on a sample of memory CD4+ T cells from blood (PBMCs). The source is a human donor in good health. The CDR3 in this case is CAISGYRGRVTEAFF. The nucleotide sequence reads as follows: TGTGCCATCAGTGGTTACAGGGGGCGGGTCACTGAAGCTTTCTTT.